The sequence of this T cell receptor (beta chain) was determined in a study of blood T cell repertoires in COVID-19. Study summary: Some COVID-19 samples were acute and others convalescent; all came from the United States, Italy and Spain.

Germline CDR1 and CDR2: SGDLS and YYNGEE. The CDR3 has 16 amino acids. Trimming at V came to 4 bases and at J to 4 bases, leaving 10 bases not matched to a gene. Original processing notes: Using reference gene primer amplification, nucleated cell counts were estimated. Profiled with immunoSEQ multiplex PCR; TCRdb holds only in-frame clones, not every one. For V, J and clone size, that table is used; D and trimming come from the DNA. The sample lists about 240,000 clones, 80% to 95% occurring once. The chain links TRBV9 to TRBJ2-2, with TRBD2 matching 7 bases. The clonotype originates from a young man with COVID-19, enrolled during active disease. Material: peripheral blood. This CDR3 is CASSPRGVGGTGELFF. In DNA, the CDR3 is TGTGCCAGCAGCCCCCGGGGGGTAGGTGGCACCGGGGAGCTGTTTTTT. Drawing the rest from reference TRBV9 and TRBJ2-2, the complete variable domain is DSGVTQTPKHLITATGQRVTLRCSPRSGDLSVYWYQQSLDQGLQFLIQYYNGEERAKGNILERFSAQQFPDLHSELNLSSLELGDSALYFCASSPRGVGGTGELFFGEGSRLTVL.